Each of the 12 T cell receptor beta chains below was sequenced from the same sample in a study of cytomegalovirus exposure and HLA in healthy donors. Vbeta (60) and Jbeta (13) primers were used in the PCR. Profiling relied on immunoSEQ multiplex PCR, and the TCRdb table lists in-frame clones only, not all of them. The sample includes about 190,000 clones, 80% seen only once; the top ten take 6.3%. Sequenced material: PBMCs. The receptors shown here come from a man between 40 and 49 years old in good health and CMV-seropositive.

V is TRBV30 and J is TRBJ1-2, with D uncertain. The CDR3 totals 14 residues. Germline V CDR1 and CDR2: GTSNPN, SVGIG (reference sequence). Trimming took off 0 bases at V and 1 base at J, with 9 bases between the two ends. CDR3 in DNA: TGTGCCTGGAGTGTACTTGCAGGTAACTATGGCTACACCTTC. This sequence encodes CAWSVLAGNYGYTF.

V gene TRBV30 combines with J gene TRBJ1-6, with 8 bases lining up with TRBD1. Trimming at V came to 5 bases and at J to 8 bases, leaving 8 bases not matched to a gene. Germline V gives CDR1 GTSNPN, CDR2 SVGIG (reference sequence). The CDR3 covers 14 residues. CDR3 nucleotides: TGTGCCTGGGTTACGGGACAGGTGCATTCACCCCTCCACTTT. Translation: CAWVTGQVHSPLHF.

The rearrangement joins TRBV19 to TRBJ2-3; 9 bases align to TRBD1. CDR1 LNHDA and CDR2 SQIVND come from the germline V gene (reference sequence). The V segment lost 8 bases and the J segment 4 bases; nucleotides outside the gene matches: 10. The length of the CDR3 is 15 residues. The CDR3 region has the DNA TGTGCCAGTCGCCCGGAACAGGGGGCCTCAGATACGCAGTATTTT. Translation: CASRPEQGASDTQYF.

CDR3 residues: CASSRGGSGANVLTF. The CDR3 DNA reads as TGTGCCAGCAGTCGGGGGGGATCAGGGGCCAACGTCCTGACTTTC. The gene calls are TRBV21-1 and TRBJ2-6; no check of the table's D call, TRBD2, against the DNA was made. TRBV21-1 is reported as a pseudogene. The CDR3 runs 15 residues.

The chain employs TRBV7-6 and TRBJ1-3; D is undetermined. Trimming pared 1 base from V and 8 bases from J, leaving 6 bases between. This CDR3 is built from 12 residues. Germline V gives CDR1 SGHVS, CDR2 FNYEAQ. DNA for the CDR3: TGTGCCAGCAGCTTAGTCCAGGACACCATATATTTT. Its translation is CASSLVQDTIYF.

This chain links TRBV2 with TRBJ1-4, with 7 positions matching TRBD1. The germline V gene has CDR1 SNHLY and CDR2 FYNNEI. There are 14 residues in the CDR3. V shed 7 bases and J 8 bases; nucleotides not matched to a gene: 10. The CDR3 here is CASTLDRVGEKLFF. CDR3 in DNA: TGTGCCAGCACCCTCGACAGGGTCGGGGAAAAACTGTTTTTT.

The chain links TRBV5-4 to TRBJ2-2; 12 nucleotides line up with TRBD2. J gave up 6 bases and V 2 bases, and 5 bases lay outside the gene matches. The CDR3 consists of 16 residues. Germline values: CDR1 SGHNT, CDR2 YYREEE (reference sequence). This CDR3 reads CASSFPSGGAAGELFF. The CDR3 DNA follows: TGTGCCAGCAGCTTTCCTAGCGGGGGGGCAGCCGGGGAGCTGTTTTTT.

The chain joins TRBV7-2 to TRBJ2-6; 7 bases agree with TRBD1. This CDR3 contains 15 residues. V trimming: 5 bases; J trimming: 2 bases; junction bases outside the gene matches: 3. The germline V gene has CDR1 SGHTA and CDR2 FQGNSA. CDR3 DNA sequence: TGTGCCAGCAGCCGAGACAGGGCTGGGGCCAACGTCCTGACTTTC. It encodes CASSRDRAGANVLTF. Full variable domain (outside the CDR3, taken from reference TRBV7-2 and TRBJ2-6): GAGVSQSPSNKVTEKGKDVELRCDPISGHTALYWYRQSLGQGLEFLIYFQGNSAPDKSGLPSDRFSAERTGGSVSTLTIQRTQQEDSAVYLCASSRDRAGANVLTFGAGSRLTVL.

The rearrangement joins TRBV5-4 to TRBJ1-4; no reliable D call. The V and J ends lost 4 bases and 8 bases respectively, with 15 bases between them. The CDR3 is made up of 14 amino acids. Germline CDR1 SGHNT, CDR2 YYREEE (reference sequence). The CDR3 DNA is TGTGCCAGCAGCCTAGGTAGCTCGGGGGAAAAACTGTTTTTT. Encoded protein: CASSLGSSGEKLFF.

V and J are TRBV7-2 and TRBJ2-2; 10 nucleotides match TRBD1. In germline, CDR1 is SGHTA, CDR2 FQGNSA. V trimming: 5 bases; J trimming: 4 bases; junction bases outside the gene matches: 1. This CDR3 contains 14 residues. The DNA of the CDR3 is TGTGCCAGCAGCCGGGACAGGGGCACCGGGGAGCTGTTTTTT. This encodes CASSRDRGTGELFF.

This chain connects TRBV7-2 to TRBJ2-7, with 12 nucleotides matching TRBD2. There are 15 residues in the CDR3. CDR1 SGHTA and CDR2 FQGNSA come from the germline V gene. V shed 3 bases, J shed 4 bases, and the junction held 4 bases outside the gene matches. The CDR3 reads CASSLTSGSEYEQYF. CDR3 sequence (DNA): TGTGCCAGCAGCTTGACTAGCGGGAGTGAGTACGAGCAGTACTTC.

V usage is TRBV25-1 and J usage is TRBJ1-2; D is perhaps TRBD1 (6 bases). The CDR3 is 14 amino acids. The germline gives CDR1 MGHDK, CDR2 SYGVNS. With 0 bases removed from V and 6 bases from J, the gap between germline ends came to 11 bases. This CDR3 is CASSEYRGGDGYTF. The CDR3 bases are TGTGCCAGCAGTGAATATAGAGGGGGAGATGGCTACACCTTC.